A selection of T cell receptor beta chains follows, all from one sample in a study of CD8 T cells in Susac syndrome. TCRdb fed the immunoSEQ multiplex PCR reads into MiXCR, producing one record per CDR3 protein. The repertoire holds roughly 150,000 distinct CDR3 sequences, with around 90% as singletons. Material for sequencing was CD4+ T cells from PBMCs. Receptors were obtained from a human donor in good health. Both conserved end residues are part of each CDR3. Part of the rows lack a size; the others show once, few, many or a class for expanded clones.

CDR3: CASSSRTSGDQETQYF
size: -
J: TRBJ2-5
V: TRBV7-6

CDR3: CASSATTGPYEQYF
size: -
J: TRBJ2-7
V: TRBV7-8

CDR3: CASSFGGGYPSSYNEQFF
size: -
J: TRBJ2-1
V: TRBV7-2

CDR3: CASSIYREAHEQYF
size: -
J: TRBJ2-7
V: TRBV7-8

CDR3: CASQKEGLAVTWAGELFF
size: -
J: TRBJ2-2
V: TRBV6-1

CDR3: CASSKPHQGGETQYF
size: -
J: TRBJ2-5
V: TRBV21-1

CDR3: CASSVGLAASTDTQYF
size: -
J: TRBJ2-3
V: TRBV9

CDR3: CASSPGGPNTEAFF
size: few
J: TRBJ1-1
V: TRBV18

CDR3: CASSSRGSGSTDTQYF
size: -
J: TRBJ2-3
V: TRBV7-3

CDR3: CASSPPQRPSYNEQFF
size: -
J: TRBJ2-1
V: TRBV18

CDR3: CASRTLWATGGGTQYF
size: -
J: TRBJ2-3
V: TRBV11-2

CDR3: CSASRGLGDTQYF
size: -
J: TRBJ2-3
V: TRBV20-1

CDR3: CSVGSVSKDTQYF
size: few
J: TRBJ2-3
V: TRBV29-1

CDR3: CASSSGQAYYGYTF
size: -
J: TRBJ1-2
V: TRBV7-2

CDR3: CASSGEAGRLDTGELFF
size: -
J: TRBJ2-2
V: TRBV27

CDR3: CAWSVLGFNEQFF
size: -
J: TRBJ2-1
V: TRBV30

CDR3: CASSYLLAGELFF
size: -
J: TRBJ2-2
V: TRBV6-5

CDR3: CASSQSRQGGGNQPQHF
size: -
J: TRBJ1-5
V: TRBV23-1

CDR3: CASSIRPLGEQFF
size: -
J: TRBJ2-1
V: TRBV5-1

CDR3: CASSYWGPEQYF
size: -
J: TRBJ2-7
V: TRBV6-2/TRBV6-3

CDR3: CASSKPGPSYEQYF
size: -
J: TRBJ2-7
V: TRBV5-1

CDR3: CASSSGTFYEQYF
size: -
J: TRBJ2-7
V: TRBV21-1

CDR3: CASRARQGALGEQFF
size: -
J: TRBJ2-1
V: TRBV12-3/TRBV12-4

CDR3: CASSPIQGRSEKLFF
size: -
J: TRBJ1-4
V: TRBV7-2

CDR3: CASSPGTSGALAKNIQYF
size: -
J: TRBJ2-4
V: TRBV7-2

CDR3: CSVVWRELQHF
size: once
J: TRBJ1-5
V: TRBV29-1

CDR3: CASSLRPPDHFTDTQYF
size: -
J: TRBJ2-3
V: TRBV11-2

CDR3: CASSVSGGEDEQFF
size: once
J: TRBJ2-1
V: TRBV12-3/TRBV12-4

CDR3: CASGGDEAQPQHF
size: -
J: TRBJ1-5
V: TRBV6-5

CDR3: CSARSRTRPFQPQHF
size: -
J: TRBJ1-5
V: TRBV20-1

CDR3: CASSSGLPGTDTQYF
size: -
J: TRBJ2-3
V: TRBV7-3

CDR3: CASSIGGNQPQHF
size: few
J: TRBJ1-5
V: TRBV19

CDR3: CAWSITGFGYTF
size: -
J: TRBJ1-2
V: TRBV30

CDR3: CASSQTQAFF
size: -
J: TRBJ1-1
V: TRBV28

CDR3: CASSPPLPGRHEQYF
size: -
J: TRBJ2-7
V: TRBV11-2

CDR3: CASLGGGGGNTIYF
size: -
J: TRBJ1-3
V: TRBV28

CDR3: CASRRGGTSAAYEQYF
size: -
J: TRBJ2-7
V: TRBV27

CDR3: CASSPLGEPQETQYF
size: -
J: TRBJ2-5
V: TRBV18

CDR3: CASSQGIDRGIGQPQHF
size: once
J: TRBJ1-5
V: TRBV6-2/TRBV6-3

CDR3: CASRPLRNNNQPQHF
size: once
J: TRBJ1-5
V: TRBV6-2/TRBV6-3

CDR3: CASSSHDGSYEQYF
size: -
J: TRBJ2-7
V: TRBV19

CDR3: CATSRGAGAKNIQYF
size: -
J: TRBJ2-4
V: TRBV15

CDR3: CAISEPQGARGTDTQYF
size: -
J: TRBJ2-3
V: TRBV10-3

CDR3: CASSSLDRGQPQHF
size: -
J: TRBJ1-5
V: TRBV27

CDR3: CASSVGLREWDEQFF
size: -
J: TRBJ2-1
V: TRBV9

CDR3: CASSTRGNQPQHF
size: -
J: TRBJ1-5
V: TRBV7-2

CDR3: CASSSGSGFTGELFF
size: -
J: TRBJ2-2
V: TRBV5-1

CDR3: CSARGRQGFQPQHF
size: -
J: TRBJ1-5
V: TRBV20-1

CDR3: CSARDRAGKSSGNTIYF
size: -
J: TRBJ1-3
V: TRBV20-1

CDR3: CASSLRRLAGEVYNEQFF
size: -
J: TRBJ2-1
V: TRBV13

CDR3: CSARRAGGTGELFF
size: -
J: TRBJ2-2
V: TRBV20-1

CDR3: CASSSGAGGTTNTDTQYF
size: -
J: TRBJ2-3
V: TRBV5-1

CDR3: CSVRLANQETQYF
size: -
J: TRBJ2-5
V: TRBV20-1

CDR3: CASKKGREPYNEQFF
size: few
J: TRBJ2-1
V: TRBV28